Each of the 8 T cell receptor beta chains below was sequenced from the same sample in a study of cytomegalovirus exposure and HLA in healthy donors. Amplification used 60 Vbeta primers and 13 Jbeta primers. Sequencing was performed with immunoSEQ multiplex PCR; in TCRdb, only in-frame clones are kept and a portion is missing. Seen here are 120,000 to 150,000 clones, 77% observed once, and the top ten hold roughly 4.9%. Sequencing was done on a sample of PBMCs. The receptor set was obtained from a woman aged 45-59 years in good health and CMV-seronegative.

The CDR3 sequence is CASSIRQGSTEAFF. CDR3 bases: TGTGCCAGTAGTATCAGACAGGGGAGCACTGAAGCTTTCTTT. V and J are TRBV19 and TRBJ1-1, with 8 positions matching TRBD1. The CDR3 consists of 14 residues. Trimming removed 3 bases from V and 4 bases from J; junction bases left unmatched: 4. Per the germline V gene, CDR1 is LNHDA and CDR2 is SQIVND (reference sequence).

This clone appeared once. The rearrangement uses TRBV5-1 and TRBJ2-3, with TRBD2 identical over 8 bases. The CDR3 has 15 amino acids. The V gene's germline CDR1 is SGHRS and CDR2 YFSETQ. V trimming: 2 bases; J trimming: 4 bases; junction bases outside the gene matches: 6. The chain's CDR3 is CASSFGVAGPDTQYF. In DNA, the CDR3 is TGCGCCAGCAGCTTTGGGGTAGCGGGACCAGATACGCAGTATTTT.

The chain carries TRBV5-4 and TRBJ2-7; perhaps TRBD2 as D (6 bases). The germline V gene has CDR1 SGHNT and CDR2 YYREEE (reference sequence). The V end lost 2 bases, the J end lost 3 bases, and 9 bases lay between the germline ends. This CDR3 comprises 13 residues. CDR3 sequence: CASSFGTGYEQYF. CDR3 nucleotide sequence: TGTGCCAGCAGCTTCGGGACTGGCTACGAGCAGTACTTC.

This clone was found once. The chain couples TRBV28 to TRBJ2-5; the match to TRBD2 covers 15 bases. Germline V lookup: CDR1 MDHEN, CDR2 SYDVKM. The CDR3 sequence is 16 residues long. After removal of 7 bases from V and 5 bases from J, the junction contained 8 bases not matched to a gene. The CDR3 sequence is CASTQVGTSGGETQYF. CDR3 sequence (DNA): TGTGCCAGCACGCAAGTAGGGACTAGCGGGGGGGAGACCCAGTACTTC.

This clone appeared once. The CDR3 nucleotides are TGTGCCTGGAGGGGACTAGCGGGTGCCTACAATGAGCAGTTCTTC. Translated, it gives CAWRGLAGAYNEQFF. The genes are TRBV30 and TRBJ2-1; 12 bases agree with TRBD2. This CDR3 contains 15 residues. V lost 3 bases to trimming and J lost 2 bases; unmatched junction nucleotides: 2. CDR1 is GTSNPN, CDR2 SVGIG, per germline (reference sequence). The complete variable domain, with remaining parts taken from reference TRBV30 and TRBJ2-1, reads SQTIHQWPATLVQPVGSPLSLECTVEGTSNPNLYWYRQAAGRGLQLLFYSVGIGQISSEVPQNLSASRPQDRQFILSSKKLLLSDSGFYLCAWRGLAGAYNEQFFGPGTRLTVL.

In DNA, the CDR3 is TGTGCCAGCAGCTTGGGACTAGCGGGACGGGGGGGCGGGGAGCTGTTTTTT. Translation: CASSLGLAGRGGGELFF. This sequence joins TRBV7-2 and TRBJ2-2, with 13 bases aligning to TRBD2. This CDR3 is built from 17 residues. V lost 3 bases and J lost 7; bases outside the gene matches: 8. CDR1 and CDR2 (germline): SGHTA, FQGNSA. The full variable domain, completed using reference TRBV7-2 and TRBJ2-2, is GAGVSQSPSNKVTEKGKDVELRCDPISGHTALYWYRQSLGQGLEFLIYFQGNSAPDKSGLPSDRFSAERTGGSVSTLTIQRTQQEDSAVYLCASSLGLAGRGGGELFFGEGSRLTVL.

The V gene is TRBV27, the J gene TRBJ1-5; TRBD1 matches 7 bases. The V and J ends lost 7 bases and 12 bases, in that order; junction bases with no gene match: 12. CDR1 and CDR2 from the germline V gene are MNHEY and SMNVEV (reference sequence). This CDR3 is built from 13 residues. CDR3 amino acids: CASIGPGGFDQHF. CDR3 sequence (DNA): TGTGCCAGCATCGGGCCAGGGGGGTTCGACCAGCATTTT.

The chain couples TRBV21-1 to TRBJ2-7; TRBD1, the D gene given by the table, was not confirmed from the DNA. TRBV21-1 is labeled a pseudogene. This CDR3 is built from 14 residues. DNA for the CDR3: TGTGCCAGCAGCAAAGAGGCAGGCTCCTACGAGCAGTACTTC. Amino acids: CASSKEAGSYEQYF.